This T cell receptor beta chain was recorded in a study of shared clonotypes between healthy human individuals (dated by TCRdb to about 2020). For the wider study: The cohort comprised two women and a few men aged 18 to 49 years. For each donor, CD4 naive and CD4 memory were each given three plates, CD8 naive was given two plates, and CD8 memory was given one plate. To estimate repertoire size and how much clonotypes are shared between individuals, the study performed deep sequencing of blood TCR repertoires from about five healthy adults. Different laboratories and diverse techniques were used to prepare libraries and sequence TCR repertoires, to increase sequencing depth and limit assay-specific biases. Per donor, leukapheresis produced somewhere between about 0.94 and 9.5 billion PBMCs.

The CDR3 starts with the cysteine, ends with the phenylalanine, and has 17 residues. Only CDR3 DNA is held: 51 bases, read in frame from base 1. V is reduced by 0 bases and J by 2 bases, leaving a spacing of 17 bases between them. The germline V gene yields SGHRS for CDR1 and YFSETQ for CDR2. The full study reports these points: Higher generation probabilities were observed for clonotypes shared by all four sorted-subset donors than for non-shared clonotypes. Pairwise subsampling led to the expectation that sequencing depth would affect the degree of clonotype sharing among donors. Estimated clonotype richness was generally larger for naive than for memory subsets. Only blood was sampled, and tissue TCR repertoires likely differ from those in blood. Because the study included only a small number of donors, the genetic and exposure-history diversity represented was limited. Across a few donors, around 5% of naive CD4, around 3.5% of naive CD8, approximately 2.5% of memory CD4, and under 0.45% of memory CD8 clonotypes were shared. Even with the large sequencing depth, rarefaction of the sorted-subset datasets indicated that sequencing was incomplete.

About this clone itself: No antigen is known for it. No per-base quality is available; no much larger clone lies one base away.

The donors were healthy, HIV-negative adults with no recently reported acute infections or vaccinations. Every donor was a Caucasian adult residing in Nashville, Tennessee, USA. Magnetic negative selection was used to enrich CD4+ T cells, after which naive cells were positively selected on CD45RA and the negative fraction became the memory subset. After blood collection by leukapheresis, PBMCs were isolated using Ficoll-Histopaque density gradient centrifugation and then cryopreserved in the vapor phase of liquid nitrogen. Analytical flow cytometry was used to check the purity and quantity of each magnetically sorted T cell population. Each sorted fraction had its genomic DNA isolated and then quantified by UV absorbance on a Nanodrop 2000c. Using the deep immunoSEQ assay, TCR CDR3 regions were amplified from genomic DNA by multiplex PCR. Genomic DNA extracted from each cell subset was distributed evenly over all wells of several immunoSEQ 96-well plates, and each plate served as one replicate. For sorted subsets, each replicate PCR was loaded with roughly 200 ng genomic DNA, equivalent to 25,000 to 35,000 T cell genomes. Purified libraries were measured with a Qubit 3.0 fluorometer, size-checked on a Bioanalyzer 2100, and measured again with the KAPA Library Quantification kit. Every immunoSEQ 96-well plate was sequenced on a separate single-read 150-cycle Illumina NextSeq 550 flow cell. From the authors' description of their analysis: Because the immunoSEQ output included only junctional sequences and no quality scores, the filtering could not be the same as the filtering used for full-length reads. To assign V/J genes and CDR3, sequences were annotated using PyIR, a Python wrapper for IgBLAST v1.9, with IMGT germline references. Reads were filtered out if the reads had weak V/J assignments (E-value above 1e-6), no CDR3, stop codons, out-of-frame junctions, or ambiguous translated residues. A V3J clonotype was defined by an identical inferred V gene, J gene, and CDR3 amino acid sequence. Percentage overlap between repertoires was computed as shared unique clonotypes divided by the size of the smaller repertoire. Repertoire richness was assessed with RTK rarefaction, the Chao1 estimator, and Recon v2.1 estimates of unobserved clonotypes. OLGA was used to compute generation probabilities for all TCRbeta clonotypes that the gDNA method yielded from a few donors. Imported from immuneACCESS, the table was reduced by TCRdb to in-frame sequences with V and J called. These copies leave out some clones; in studies compared against another copy, an unresolved V gene accounts for under half, and the cause of the remainder is not known. V and J calls and clone size follow that table, whereas D and trimming were derived from the DNA. For this sample there are hundreds of thousands of clones; around 74% appear just once. Together, the top ten hold more than 1.5% of the sample.

The sequence was collected from a woman in her thirties in good health. Sequenced material: memory CD4+ T cells sorted from blood. Reading the label with the study, this specimen's cell subset or site is: CD45RA-negative fraction. This receptor chain uses TRBV5-1 and TRBJ2-5, with a weak D call of TRBD2 (6 bases match). The DNA is TGCGCCAGCAGCTTGGCCGGGGAGGCAGGGCCACAAGAGACCCAGTACTTC. Translation gives CASSLAGEAGPQETQYF.